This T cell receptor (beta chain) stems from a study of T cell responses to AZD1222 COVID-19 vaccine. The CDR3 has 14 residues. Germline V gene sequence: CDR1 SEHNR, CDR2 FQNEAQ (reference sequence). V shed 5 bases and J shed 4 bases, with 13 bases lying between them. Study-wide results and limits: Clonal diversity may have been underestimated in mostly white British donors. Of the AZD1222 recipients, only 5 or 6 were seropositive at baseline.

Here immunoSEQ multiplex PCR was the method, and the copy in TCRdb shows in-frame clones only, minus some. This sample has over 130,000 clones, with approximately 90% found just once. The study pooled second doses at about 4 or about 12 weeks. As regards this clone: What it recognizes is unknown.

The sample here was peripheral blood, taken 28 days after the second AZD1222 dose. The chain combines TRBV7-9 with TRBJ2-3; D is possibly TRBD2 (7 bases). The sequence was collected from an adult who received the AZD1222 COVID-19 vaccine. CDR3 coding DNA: TGTGCCAGCAGCACATCGGGGGGCCCAGATACGCAGTATTTT. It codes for CASSTSGGPDTQYF.